The 19 T cell receptor beta chains below all came from one sample that was sequenced in a study of beta chain features in type 1 diabetes. Expressed TCRB transcripts were sequenced, since all the RNA that had been isolated was reverse transcribed. Sequenced by immunoSEQ multiplex PCR; TCRdb stores in-frame clones only, minus some. The repertoire holds under 550,000 clones, about an eighth seen once, with 0.035% to 0.05% in the top ten. The sequenced material came from naive CD4+ T cells from blood. The receptors here all came from a woman younger than 35 in good health.

V usage is TRBV2 and J usage is TRBJ1-2; D not certain. Trimming took 4 bases from V and 0 from J, leaving 9 bases between them. In germline, CDR1 is SNHLY, CDR2 FYNNEI. The CDR3 runs to 14 residues. For the CDR3, the DNA is TGTGCCAGCAGTGTTGGGCAGACTAACTATGGCTACACCTTC. It yields the protein CASSVGQTNYGYTF.

V is TRBV28 and J is TRBJ1-1; D gene uncertain. Germline CDR1 and CDR2: MDHEN and SYDVKM. The CDR3 contains 14 residues. Trimming left V 7 bases short and J 5 bases short, with 17 bases between. The CDR3 is CASKLGRWGTEAFF. For the CDR3, the DNA is TGTGCCAGCAAACTTGGCCGCTGGGGTACTGAAGCTTTCTTT.

This clone was seen only a few times. This chain joins TRBV30 and TRBJ2-7, with 8 nucleotides matching TRBD1. The CDR3 sequence is 13 residues long. Germline trimming cut 3 bases from V and 5 bases from J; bases unmatched to any gene: 6. CDR1 GTSNPN and CDR2 SVGIG come from the germline V gene (reference sequence). CDR3 sequence: CAWSRQGIDEQYF. CDR3 sequence (DNA): TGTGCCTGGAGCCGACAGGGGATCGACGAGCAGTACTTC.

The chain combines TRBV25-1 with TRBJ2-5, with TRBD2 matching over 9 bases. The V gene end was trimmed by 2 bases and the J gene end by 2 bases; junction bases not matched to a gene: 6. Germline loops: CDR1 MGHDK, CDR2 SYGVNS. This CDR3 has 16 residues. The CDR3 DNA is TGTGCCAGCAGTGAAGGGCTAGCGGGAAGACAAGAGACCCAGTACTTC. It yields the protein CASSEGLAGRQETQYF.

The V and J genes are TRBV18 and TRBJ1-2; no definite D call. In germline, CDR1 is KGHSH, CDR2 LQKENI. The length of the CDR3 is 12 residues. The V and J ends lost 2 bases and 7 bases respectively, with 8 bases between them. CDR3 sequence reads: CASSPGEAGYTF. The CDR3 DNA follows: TGTGCCAGCTCACCAGGGGAGGCTGGCTACACCTTC.

This chain links TRBV2 with TRBJ2-5; D remains unclear. From germline, CDR1 is SNHLY and CDR2 FYNNEI. The V gene lost 4 bases and the J gene lost 5 bases, with 8 bases spanning the gap. This CDR3 contains 12 residues. The CDR3 here is CASSGGTETQYF. The CDR3 DNA reads as TGTGCCAGCAGTGGGGGAACCGAGACCCAGTACTTC.

In this sample, this clone turned up a few times. The chain has TRBV5-1 and TRBJ2-1; 11 nucleotides line up with TRBD2. V lost 4 bases to trimming and J lost 8 bases; unmatched junction nucleotides: 8. The CDR3 has 15 amino acids. Germline V lookup: CDR1 SGHRS, CDR2 YFSETQ. The DNA for the CDR3 is TGCGCCAGCAGCCCCGGGCTAGCGGGGGGCGATGAGCAGTTCTTC. It translates to CASSPGLAGGDEQFF.

This clone was observed a few times. The V call is TRBV7-2, the J call TRBJ2-6; D is unresolved. V lost 5 bases and J 2 bases, leaving 10 bases between the germline ends. Germline values: CDR1 SGHTA, CDR2 FQGNSA. CDR3 size: 15 residues. The DNA for the CDR3 is TGTGCCAGCAGCCCTTACATGGCTGGGGCCAACGTCCTGACTTTC. This encodes CASSPYMAGANVLTF.

J is TRBJ1-2 and V is TRBV6-5; D remains ambiguous. Trimming cost V 4 bases and J 2 bases, with 8 bases left between them. The CDR3 consists of 13 residues. Germline-derived CDR1 and CDR2 are MNHEY and SVGAGI. CDR3 DNA: TGTGCCAGCAGTTTCGGACTGAACTATGGCTACACCTTC. Protein sequence: CASSFGLNYGYTF.

Details on this clone: An end of the junction does not agree with germline; a read error may underlie this. The gene calls are TRBV5-6 and TRBJ2-6; D gene unclear. This CDR3 spans 14 amino acids. In germline, CDR1 is SGHDT, CDR2 YYEEEE. The CDR3 DNA sequence: TGTGCCAGCAGTTTGGAGCCTGGGGCCAACGTCCTGACTTTC. It specifies CASSLEPGANVLTF.

This clone was seen a handful of times. Other DNA sequences from this sample encode an identical CDR3 as well. The rearrangement links TRBV5-1 to TRBJ2-5; D uncertain. Trimming took 1 base from V and 5 from J, leaving 6 bases between them. The CDR3 length is 12 residues. Per germline, CDR1 SGHRS and CDR2 YFSETQ. The CDR3 loop is CASSLLGETQYF. The DNA of the CDR3 is TGCGCCAGCAGCTTGTTGGGGGAGACCCAGTACTTC.

V and J are TRBV7-2 and TRBJ1-1, with D uncertain. Trimming pared 8 bases from V and 1 base from J, leaving 14 bases between. CDR3 length equals 14 residues. The germline gives CDR1 SGHTA, CDR2 FQGNSA. Here the CDR3 DNA reads TGTGCCAGCGGACGCCCCGGAGGGAACACTGAAGCTTTCTTT. The encoded protein is CASGRPGGNTEAFF.

The chain links TRBV7-9 to TRBJ2-3; D is unclear. The CDR3 has 15 amino acids. Germline CDR1 SEHNR, CDR2 FQNEAQ (reference sequence). The V end lost 1 base, the J end lost 0 bases, and 8 bases lay between the germline ends. The CDR3, as DNA: TGTGCCAGCAGCTTAGGTTCGCACAGCACAGATACGCAGTATTTT. Its translation: CASSLGSHSTDTQYF.

CDR3 protein: CASSSGQGTYEQYV. Written as DNA, the CDR3 is TGTGCCAGCAGTTCCGGACAGGGGACCTACGAGCAGTACGTC. The chain combines TRBV6-6 with TRBJ2-7; 9 nucleotides align to TRBD1. CDR3 size: 14 residues. Germline V gene sequence: CDR1 MNHNY, CDR2 SVGAGI (reference sequence). The J segment lost 2 bases and the V segment lost 4 bases, leaving 3 bases of the junction unmatched.

Comment on this clone: One end of the junction is discordant with germline, which a read error may explain. V and J are TRBV7-9 and TRBJ1-6; D perhaps matches TRBD1 (5 bases). CDR1 and CDR2 from the germline V gene are SEHNR and FQNEAQ (reference sequence). The CDR3 runs to 15 residues. The DNA of the CDR3 is TGTGCCAGCAGCTTCCCCGTGGGGGATAACTCACCCCTCCACTTT. Translating it yields CASSFPVGDNSPLHF.

The chain links TRBV7-7 to TRBJ2-5; D call uncertain. The CDR3 sequence is 13 residues long. Germline V gene sequence: CDR1 SSHAT, CDR2 FNYEAQ (reference sequence). Trimming cost V 3 bases and J 3 bases, with 8 bases left between them. CDR3 sequence: CASSLIAEETQYF. CDR3 nucleotide sequence: TGTGCCAGCAGCTTGATAGCAGAAGAGACCCAGTACTTC.

This clone has only a few counts. This chain connects TRBV2 to TRBJ2-3; D remains ambiguous. Germline-derived CDR1 and CDR2 are SNHLY and FYNNEI. This CDR3 has 15 residues. Trimming took 8 bases from V and 0 from J, leaving 15 bases between them. The CDR3 loop is CASSLGRMSTDTQYF. CDR3 DNA: TGTGCCAGCTCCCTTGGACGGATGAGCACAGATACGCAGTATTTT.

The gene calls are TRBV5-1 and TRBJ2-4, with D possibly TRBD1 on 7 matching bases. V was cut by 4 bases and J by 8 bases, with 22 bases left in between. Germline-derived CDR1 and CDR2 are SGHRS and YFSETQ. The length of the CDR3 is 16 residues. The CDR3 region is CASSPRGRGVRDIQYF. CDR3 coding DNA: TGCGCCAGCAGCCCGAGGGGGCGCGGGGTCAGAGACATTCAGTACTTC.

The gene calls are TRBV27 and TRBJ1-1, with D possibly matching TRBD1 (6 bases). V shed 4 bases and J shed 1 base, with 10 bases lying between them. CDR1 MNHEY and CDR2 SMNVEV come from the germline V gene (reference sequence). The length of the CDR3 is 14 residues. This CDR3 is CASSSSRGNTEAFF. Here the CDR3 DNA reads TGTGCCAGCAGTTCTTCCAGGGGGAACACTGAAGCTTTCTTT.